This T cell receptor (beta chain) was documented in a study of shared clonotypes between healthy human individuals. At the level of the study: For every donor, three CD4 naive, three CD4 memory, two CD8 naive and one CD8 memory plates were used. Study observations and caveats: Clonotypes that were shared across a handful of donors made up around 5% of naive CD4 clonotypes.

The method was immunoSEQ multiplex PCR; TCRdb's version includes in-frame clones alone and lacks a portion of them. Altogether millions of clones are present, more than 85% being singletons, with the ten largest covering over 1.5%. Only CD45RO-negative cells positively selected for CCR7 counted as naive CD8 cells, so terminally differentiated effector memory CD45RA+ cells were excluded. Those who donated were healthy HIV-negative adults, with no recent acute infections or vaccinations reported. V was shortened by 7 bases and J by 8 bases, with 13 bases between the two germline ends. Germline CDR1 SGHRS, CDR2 YFSETQ. This CDR3 contains 12 residues. Worth noting for this clone: The antigen remains undetermined.

This TCR came from a young man in good health. Some clones in this sample may be carry-over from other donors' samples. Specimen: naive CD8+ T cells from PBMCs. The genes are TRBV5-1 and TRBJ2-1; D tentatively fits TRBD1 or TRBD2 (5 bases each). CDR3 nucleotide sequence: TGCGCCAGCGGACGGGGACGAGATGAGCAGTTCTTC. It translates to CASGRGRDEQFF.